These T cell receptor beta chains were read from a single sample in a study of blood T cells in healthy people across ages. One entry per CDR3 protein, called by TCRdb with MiXCR from the 5' RACE reads. The repertoire holds about 940,000 distinct CDR3 sequences, around 48% seen once, with about an eighth in the top ten. Sequencing was carried out using blood. These receptors were obtained from a man aged 30 to 45 in good health. Both conserved end residues are part of each CDR3. The D gene is left open where the match is weak. Some rows mark clone size as missing; the rest say once, few, many or name a class of expanded clone.

>.|TRBJ2-3|.|TRBV10-3
CAISEKGSTDTQYF
TGTGCCATCAGTGAGAAGGGTAGCACAGATACGCAGTATTTT
>.|TRBJ2-4|.|TRBV9
CASSVSGGRAKNIQYF
TGTGCCAGCAGCGTATCCGGGGGAAGGGCCAAAAACATTCAGTACTTC
>TRBD1|TRBJ2-7|.|TRBV28
CASSISGTGVEAQYF
TGTGCCAGCAGCATATCCGGGACAGGGGTAGAGGCCCAGTACTTC
>.|TRBJ1-6|.|TRBV7-8
CASSPQTSPLHF
TGTGCCAGCAGCCCCCAGACCTCACCCCTCCACTTT
>.|TRBJ2-1|.|TRBV5-6
CASSSSGTTIYNEQFF
TGTGCCAGCAGCAGCTCCGGGACAACGATCTACAATGAGCAGTTCTTC
>TRBD2|TRBJ2-3|few|TRBV7-2
CASVYAGGITDTQYF
TGTGCCAGCGTTTACGCGGGGGGGATCACAGATACGCAGTATTTT
>.|TRBJ2-6|few|TRBV4-2
CASSQDGGGTGANVLTF
TGTGCCAGCAGCCAAGACGGCGGGGGCACTGGGGCCAACGTCCTGACTTTC
>.|TRBJ2-3|few|TRBV7-6
CASSLAGVSTDTQYF
TGTGCCAGCAGCTTAGCGGGGGTTAGCACAGATACGCAGTATTTT
>.|TRBJ2-5|few|TRBV28
CASSARQVPRTQYF
TGTGCCAGCAGTGCTAGACAGGTCCCAAGGACCCAGTACTTC
>.|TRBJ1-4|.|TRBV4-2
CASSQDRGTTNEKLFF
TGTGCCAGTAGCCAAGATCGGGGTACAACTAATGAAAAACTGTTTTTT
>TRBD1|TRBJ2-7|.|TRBV20-1
CRSGTDSYEQYF
TGCCGCTCAGGGACAGATTCCTACGAGCAGTACTTC
>.|TRBJ2-1|once|TRBV12-3/TRBV12-4
CASSLRGGLSYNEQFF
TGTGCCAGCAGTTTAAGGGGGGGTTTATCCTACAATGAGCAGTTCTTC
>TRBD1|TRBJ2-1|few|TRBV4-1
CASSLRDRGTNEQFF
TGCGCCAGCAGCCTCCGGGACAGGGGAACCAATGAGCAGTTCTTC
>TRBD1|TRBJ1-2|.|TRBV9
CASSVPDRGGPYGYTF
TGTGCCAGCAGCGTCCCGGACAGGGGAGGCCCCTATGGCTACACCTTC
>.|TRBJ1-2|.|TRBV7-2
CASSPEVQGVYGYTF
TGTGCCAGCAGCCCCGAAGTCCAGGGCGTGTATGGCTACACCTTC
>TRBD2|TRBJ2-4|.|TRBV6-5
CASSYSGAGAKNIQYF
TGTGCCAGCAGTTATAGCGGGGCTGGGGCCAAAAACATTCAGTACTTC
>TRBD2|TRBJ2-3|few|TRBV4-3
CASSQNGATSGSTDTQYF
TGCGCCAGCAGCCAAAACGGGGCGACTAGCGGTAGCACAGATACGCAGTATTTT
>TRBD2|TRBJ2-1|.|TRBV5-1
CASSNGQGGLAGVYNEQFF
TGCGCCAGCAGCAACGGACAGGGGGGACTAGCGGGGGTCTACAATGAGCAGTTCTTC
>TRBD1|TRBJ1-1|.|TRBV10-3
CAIRRTGADTEAFF
TGTGCCATCAGGCGAACAGGGGCGGACACTGAAGCTTTCTTT
>.|TRBJ2-3|.|TRBV10-3
CAISERTPSTDTQYF
TGTGCCATCAGTGAGAGAACACCTAGCACAGATACGCAGTATTTT
>.|TRBJ1-2|.|TRBV4-1
CASSQVGSYYGYTF
TGCGCCAGCAGCCAAGTTGGGAGTTACTATGGCTACACCTTC
>TRBD1|TRBJ2-4|.|TRBV12-3/TRBV12-4
CASSPRQGLAKNIQYF
TGTGCCAGCAGTCCCCGACAGGGATTAGCCAAAAACATTCAGTACTTC
>.|TRBJ2-7|.|TRBV4-2
CASSQDDAGHSSYEQYF
TGTGCCAGCAGCCAAGATGACGCGGGGCACAGCTCCTACGAGCAGTACTTC
>.|TRBJ2-7|.|TRBV7-6
CASSQDRTIYEQYF
TGTGCCAGCAGTCAGGACAGAACCATCTACGAGCAGTACTTC
>.|TRBJ2-4|few|TRBV24-1
CATSGGVGIQYF
TGTGCCACCAGTGGAGGGGTTGGCATTCAGTACTTC
>.|TRBJ2-3|.|TRBV29-1
CSVEDQGTPTDTQYF
TGCAGCGTTGAAGATCAAGGGACTCCCACAGATACGCAGTATTTT
>.|TRBJ1-1|.|TRBV10-3
CAISESTLMNTEAFF
TGTGCCATCAGTGAGTCGACACTCATGAACACTGAAGCTTTCTTT
>.|TRBJ2-5|once|TRBV10-3
CAISESGQINEQYF
TGTGCCATCAGTGAGTCGGGACAAATCAATGAGCAGTACTTC
>TRBD1|TRBJ1-2|few|TRBV29-1
CSVPGQGDYGYTF
TGCAGCGTTCCGGGACAGGGGGACTATGGCTACACCTTC
>TRBD1|TRBJ2-1|.|TRBV3-1
CASRRSGTGSYNEQFF
TGTGCCAGCAGAAGATCCGGGACAGGGAGCTACAATGAGCAGTTCTTC
>.|TRBJ1-5|.|TRBV20-1
CSASLQGAYSNQPQHF
TGCAGTGCTAGCTTGCAGGGCGCTTATAGCAATCAGCCCCAGCATTTT
>TRBD1|TRBJ1-4|.|TRBV5-1
CASTLDRENEKLFF
TGCGCCAGCACCCTCGACAGGGAAAATGAAAAACTGTTTTTT
>.|TRBJ2-7|.|TRBV3-1
CASSQDWGANYEQYF
TGTGCCAGCAGCCAAGATTGGGGGGCAAACTACGAGCAGTACTTC
>.|TRBJ1-1|.|TRBV7-9
CASSFLLRTNTEAFF
TGTGCCAGCAGCTTCTTACTGAGGACGAACACTGAAGCTTTCTTT
>.|TRBJ2-5|few|TRBV5-1
CASSVDGRGKQYF
TGCGCCAGCAGCGTGGACGGCCGGGGAAAGCAGTACTTC
>.|TRBJ2-7|few|TRBV12-3/TRBV12-4
CASSHPGDLYGEQYF
TGTGCCAGCAGTCACCCCGGAGACTTATACGGGGAGCAGTACTTC
>.|TRBJ1-5|.|TRBV27
CASSLSGVTPFSNQPQHF
TGTGCCAGCAGTTTATCCGGGGTCACTCCCTTTAGCAATCAGCCCCAGCATTTT
>TRBD1|TRBJ1-2|.|TRBV20-1
CSATGQVEGYGYTF
TGCAGTGCGACTGGACAGGTCGAAGGCTATGGCTACACCTTC
>.|TRBJ1-5|.|TRBV4-3
CASSTAWDNQPQHF
TGCGCCAGCAGCACGGCTTGGGACAATCAGCCCCAGCATTTT
>.|TRBJ2-7|few|TRBV28
CASSLRTPSYAEQYF
TGTGCCAGCAGTTTGCGGACGCCTTCGTACGCCGAGCAGTACTTC
>TRBD2|TRBJ2-5|.|TRBV3-1
CASSQEGSSGVTQYF
TGTGCCAGCAGCCAAGAAGGGTCTAGCGGGGTTACCCAGTACTTC
>TRBD1|TRBJ2-7|.|TRBV6-2/TRBV6-3
CASSYRPTGGYEQYF
TGTGCCAGCAGTTACCGCCCGACAGGGGGCTACGAGCAGTACTTC
>.|TRBJ2-1|.|TRBV3-1
CASSQGGGGPQNEQFF
TGTGCCAGCAGCCAAGGAGGAGGGGGGCCCCAAAATGAGCAGTTCTTC
>.|TRBJ2-3|few|TRBV27
CASSLSRDTDTQYF
TGTGCCAGCAGTTTATCACGGGACACAGATACGCAGTATTTT
>.|TRBJ1-5|.|TRBV6-4
CASSRWGGGNQPQHF
TGTGCCAGCAGCCGATGGGGGGGCGGGAATCAGCCCCAGCATTTT
>TRBD2|TRBJ2-7|.|TRBV27
CASSQIAGAFYEQYF
TGTGCCAGCAGCCAAATAGCGGGGGCATTCTACGAGCAGTACTTC
>TRBD2|TRBJ2-3|few|TRBV5-1
CASQPATSGGSKGDTQYF
TGCGCCAGCCAACCTGCCACTAGCGGGGGGTCTAAGGGGGATACGCAGTATTTT
>TRBD2|TRBJ2-5|.|TRBV29-1
CSVAGRGGREQYF
TGCAGCGTTGCTGGGCGGGGGGGCAGGGAGCAGTACTTC
>TRBD1|TRBJ2-7|.|TRBV6-2/TRBV6-3
CASSHVGTGGYEQYF
TGTGCCAGCAGTCACGTCGGGACAGGAGGTTACGAGCAGTACTTC
>.|TRBJ2-1|.|TRBV20-1
CSARGRNSGQEQFF
TGCAGTGCTAGAGGGAGGAACAGTGGGCAAGAGCAGTTCTTC
>.|TRBJ1-5|many|TRBV27
CASSPRGSNQPQHF
TGTGCCAGCAGCCCCAGGGGAAGCAATCAGCCCCAGCATTTT